Each of the 8 T cell receptor beta chains below was sequenced from the same sample in a study of CD8+ T cells in alopecia areata. Treatment denoted: oral pan-JAK inhibitor, 5-10 mg twice daily. Isolated RNA was reverse transcribed into cDNA used as the sequencing template. TCRdb's copy holds only in-frame clones and misses some; the assay was immunoSEQ multiplex PCR. In the table there are 150,000 to 250,000 clones, 58% of which are singletons. Sequenced material: CD4+ T cells sorted from blood, taken at week 24, from a patient treated with tofacitinib. These receptors were taken from a human donor with alopecia areata.

This clone occurred a few times. The rearrangement uses TRBV11-2 and TRBJ2-5; possible D gene TRBD1, 6 bases. The germline gives CDR1 SGHAT, CDR2 FQNNGV. With 5 bases removed from V and 1 base from J, the gap between germline ends came to 17 bases. The CDR3 is 16 amino acids. CDR3: CASSLPVTGIQETQYF. The CDR3 region has the DNA TGTGCCAGCAGCCTCCCCGTGACAGGAATCCAAGAGACCCAGTACTTC.

J is TRBJ2-7 and V is TRBV30, with D possibly being TRBD2 (7 bases). Trimming stripped 3 bases from V and 4 bases from J, with 16 bases between. Looked up from germline, CDR1 is GTSNPN and CDR2 is SVGIG (reference sequence). CDR3 size: 14 residues. The CDR3 nucleotides are TGTGCCTGGAGGACGGCGGGGGCGACGTACGAGCAGTACTTC. It codes for CAWRTAGATYEQYF.

The gene calls are TRBV9 and TRBJ2-5; 11 positions match TRBD2. V lost 3 bases and J lost 5; bases outside the gene matches: 9. The germline gives CDR1 SGDLS, CDR2 YYNGEE. The CDR3 is 16 amino acids. The DNA of the CDR3 is TGTGCCAGCAGCGCCGAGGAACTAGCGGGGGCCGAGACCCAGTACTTC. It codes for CASSAEELAGAETQYF. Drawing the rest from reference TRBV9 and TRBJ2-5, the complete variable domain is DSGVTQTPKHLITATGQRVTLRCSPRSGDLSVYWYQQSLDQGLQFLIQYYNGEERAKGNILERFSAQQFPDLHSELNLSSLELGDSALYFCASSAEELAGAETQYFGPGTRLLVL.

This clone was seen only once. The chain links TRBV7-2 to TRBJ1-2, with D possibly TRBD1 on 5 matching bases. The CDR3 runs 14 residues. Germline loops: CDR1 SGHTA, CDR2 FQGNSA. The V gene lost 4 bases and the J gene lost 2 bases, with 11 bases spanning the gap. CDR3 DNA sequence: TGTGCCAGCAGCTCCGGGACGGGGAACTATGGCTACACCTTC. Translated: CASSSGTGNYGYTF.

The chain links TRBV18 to TRBJ2-1, with 7 bases identical to TRBD1. J gave up 3 bases and V 2 bases, and 7 bases lay outside the gene matches. This CDR3 region has 16 residues. Germline CDR1 and CDR2: KGHSH and LQKENI. The CDR3 DNA sequence: TGTGCCAGCTCACCAGGTGGGCAGGGGGTCTACAATGAGCAGTTCTTC. Translation: CASSPGGQGVYNEQFF.

This chain connects TRBV19 to TRBJ2-4; tentatively, D is TRBD2 (7 bases). The CDR3 totals 16 residues. Per germline, CDR1 LNHDA and CDR2 SQIVND (reference sequence). V was clipped by 7 bases and J by 0 bases, with 16 bases between them. CDR3 protein: CASIRRGAVAKNIQYF. The CDR3 nucleotides read TGTGCCAGTATTCGTCGGGGGGCCGTAGCCAAAAACATTCAGTACTTC.

The CDR3 coding sequence is TGCGCCAGCAGCCAAGGCTCGACAGGACCCGAAAAACTGTTTTTT. This translates into CASSQGSTGPEKLFF. The genes are TRBV4-1 and TRBJ1-4; D perhaps matches TRBD1 (6 bases). This CDR3 has 15 residues. Germline V gene data show CDR1 as MGHRA and CDR2 as YSYEKL. The V and J ends lost 1 base and 8 bases respectively, with 14 bases between them.

The rearrangement uses TRBV10-3 and TRBJ2-2; 11 bases agree with TRBD2. Per the germline V gene, CDR1 is ENHRY and CDR2 is SYGVKD. The CDR3 runs 14 residues. V dropped 10 bases and J dropped 5; count of bases not matched to a gene: 6. CDR3 sequence reads: CANARTSGTGELFF. Here the CDR3 DNA reads TGTGCCAACGCCAGGACTAGCGGGACCGGGGAGCTGTTTTTT.